Listed below are T cell receptor beta chains from one sample, sequenced in a study of shared clonotypes between healthy human individuals. Profiled with immunoSEQ multiplex PCR; TCRdb holds only in-frame clones, not every one. The sample has roughly 1,000,000 clones; more than 75% are singletons. Sequenced input: memory CD4+ T cells from PBMCs. The receptors originated from a man aged 18 to 29 in good health. Some clones in this sample may be carry-over from other donors' samples. Each CDR3 is given with its conserved first and last residue. Fields, in order: J gene, V gene, D gene, clone size, CDR3 DNA, CDR3 protein. A D gene is named only where the DNA matches it firmly. Rows give clone size only sometimes, using once, few, many, or a class for an expanded clone.

j_gene: TRBJ1-2
v_gene: TRBV28
d_gene: NA
abundance: NA
CDR3nt: TGTGCCAGCAGCCCCGGTACAGCGAATTATGGCTACACCTTC
CDR3aa: CASSPGTANYGYTF

j_gene: TRBJ1-1
v_gene: TRBV5-1
d_gene: NA
abundance: few
CDR3nt: TGCGCCAGCAGCTTGACTTCAGGGAGCCCTGAAGCTTTCTTT
CDR3aa: CASSLTSGSPEAFF

j_gene: TRBJ2-5
v_gene: TRBV5-4
d_gene: NA
abundance: NA
CDR3nt: TGTGCCAGCAGCCCGAGGGTCGGCCAAGAGACCCAGTACTTC
CDR3aa: CASSPRVGQETQYF

j_gene: TRBJ1-2
v_gene: TRBV5-6
d_gene: NA
abundance: NA
CDR3nt: TGTGCCAGCAGCTTGGAACCTGACAGTAACTATGGCTACACCTTC
CDR3aa: CASSLEPDSNYGYTF

j_gene: TRBJ2-2
v_gene: TRBV6-1
d_gene: NA
abundance: NA
CDR3nt: TGTGCCAGCATTTTAGGGGGGAACACCGGGGAGCTGTTTTTT
CDR3aa: CASILGGNTGELFF

j_gene: TRBJ1-2
v_gene: TRBV2
d_gene: NA
abundance: NA
CDR3nt: TGTGCCAGCAGTGACGCCTATGGCTACACCTTC
CDR3aa: CASSDAYGYTF

j_gene: TRBJ1-2
v_gene: TRBV5-6
d_gene: NA
abundance: NA
CDR3nt: TGTGCCAGCAGCCTCGGGACGGATGGCTACACCTTC
CDR3aa: CASSLGTDGYTF

j_gene: TRBJ2-5
v_gene: TRBV28
d_gene: TRBD2
abundance: NA
CDR3nt: TGTGCCAGCAGTCCAAGCCTAGCGGGAGCGCGAGAGACCCAGTACTTC
CDR3aa: CASSPSLAGARETQYF

j_gene: TRBJ2-6
v_gene: TRBV5-1
d_gene: NA
abundance: NA
CDR3nt: TGCGCCAGCAGCTTGAGTGGGCCCAACGTCCTGACTTTC
CDR3aa: CASSLSGPNVLTF

j_gene: TRBJ1-2
v_gene: TRBV9
d_gene: NA
abundance: NA
CDR3nt: TGTGCCAGCAGCGAAGTGGGCAGAGACTATGGCTACACCTTC
CDR3aa: CASSEVGRDYGYTF

j_gene: TRBJ2-7
v_gene: TRBV2
d_gene: NA
abundance: NA
CDR3nt: TGTGCCAGCAGTCCGACTCTTATATATTCCTACGAGCAGTACTTC
CDR3aa: CASSPTLIYSYEQYF

j_gene: TRBJ1-4
v_gene: TRBV27
d_gene: NA
abundance: NA
CDR3nt: TGTGCCAGCAGTTCTAAGGGGGTCGGTAGGACTAATGAAAAACTGTTTTTT
CDR3aa: CASSSKGVGRTNEKLFF

j_gene: TRBJ2-3
v_gene: TRBV9
d_gene: TRBD2
abundance: few
CDR3nt: TGTGCCAGCAGCGTTCTAGCGGGAGGGGCAGATACGCAGTATTTT
CDR3aa: CASSVLAGGADTQYF

j_gene: TRBJ2-5
v_gene: TRBV19
d_gene: TRBD1
abundance: few
CDR3nt: TGTGCCAGTAGTACCCTCAGGACAGGGGAAGAGACCCAGTACTTC
CDR3aa: CASSTLRTGEETQYF

j_gene: TRBJ2-1
v_gene: TRBV9
d_gene: NA
abundance: NA
CDR3nt: TGTGCCAGCAGCGTAGCGGGAGCGGGCAATGAGCAGTTCTTC
CDR3aa: CASSVAGAGNEQFF

j_gene: TRBJ2-4
v_gene: TRBV28
d_gene: NA
abundance: NA
CDR3nt: TGTGCCAGCCTCCAACTAGCCAAAAACATTCAGTACTTC
CDR3aa: CASLQLAKNIQYF

j_gene: TRBJ2-3
v_gene: TRBV7-2
d_gene: TRBD1
abundance: NA
CDR3nt: TGTGCCAGCAGCCTTTACGGACAGGGGATCGATACGCAGTATTTT
CDR3aa: CASSLYGQGIDTQYF

j_gene: TRBJ1-2
v_gene: TRBV7-2
d_gene: NA
abundance: once
CDR3nt: TGTGCCAGCAGCTTAGGTCTACGACAGGTCGCCTATGGCTACACCTTC
CDR3aa: CASSLGLRQVAYGYTF

j_gene: TRBJ2-6
v_gene: TRBV7-2
d_gene: NA
abundance: NA
CDR3nt: TGTGCCAGCAGCTTATTCCTGTACTCTGGGGCCAACGTCCTGACTTTC
CDR3aa: CASSLFLYSGANVLTF

j_gene: TRBJ1-6
v_gene: TRBV6-5
d_gene: NA
abundance: once
CDR3nt: TGTGCCAGCAGAAGGGACACATATTCACCCCTCCACTTT
CDR3aa: CASRRDTYSPLHF

j_gene: TRBJ1-4
v_gene: TRBV5-1
d_gene: NA
abundance: NA
CDR3nt: TGCGCCAGCAGTATCCAAGGGAGTCATGAAAAACTGTTTTTT
CDR3aa: CASSIQGSHEKLFF

j_gene: TRBJ2-3
v_gene: TRBV6-5
d_gene: NA
abundance: NA
CDR3nt: TGTGCCAGCAGTTACCAGGAGTACACAGATACGCAGTATTTT
CDR3aa: CASSYQEYTDTQYF

j_gene: TRBJ1-5
v_gene: TRBV15
d_gene: NA
abundance: NA
CDR3nt: TGTGCCACCAGCAGAGATAATCGAAGCAATCAGCCCCAGCATTTT
CDR3aa: CATSRDNRSNQPQHF

j_gene: TRBJ1-5
v_gene: TRBV19
d_gene: NA
abundance: NA
CDR3nt: TGTGCCAGTATGGGGCAGACTAATCAGCCCCAGCATTTT
CDR3aa: CASMGQTNQPQHF

j_gene: TRBJ2-2
v_gene: TRBV7-9
d_gene: NA
abundance: few
CDR3nt: TGTGCCAGCAGCCCGAGGACAACTCTCAACACCGGGGAGCTGTTTTTT
CDR3aa: CASSPRTTLNTGELFF

j_gene: TRBJ1-4
v_gene: TRBV29-1
d_gene: NA
abundance: NA
CDR3nt: TGCAGCGTTAGTGGGCCTCTTAATGAAAAACTGTTTTTT
CDR3aa: CSVSGPLNEKLFF

j_gene: TRBJ2-1
v_gene: TRBV5-1
d_gene: TRBD1
abundance: many
CDR3nt: TGCGCCAGCAGCTCTGGACAGGGAGATGTGAATGAGCAGTTCTTC
CDR3aa: CASSSGQGDVNEQFF

j_gene: TRBJ1-5
v_gene: TRBV5-5
d_gene: NA
abundance: NA
CDR3nt: TGTGCCAGCAGCTTGGACAGATCAAATCAGCCCCAGCATTTT
CDR3aa: CASSLDRSNQPQHF

j_gene: TRBJ1-6
v_gene: TRBV28
d_gene: NA
abundance: NA
CDR3nt: TGTGCCAGCTCGACGGCTAATTCACCCCTCCACTTT
CDR3aa: CASSTANSPLHF